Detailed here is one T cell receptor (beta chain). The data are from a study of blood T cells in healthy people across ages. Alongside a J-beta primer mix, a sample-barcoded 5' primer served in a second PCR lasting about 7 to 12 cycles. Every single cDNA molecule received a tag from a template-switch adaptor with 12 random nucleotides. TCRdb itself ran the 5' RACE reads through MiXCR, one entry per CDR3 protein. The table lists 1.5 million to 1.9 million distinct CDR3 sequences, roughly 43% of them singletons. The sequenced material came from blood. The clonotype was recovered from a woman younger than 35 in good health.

CDR3 protein: CASRMTGAPDTQYF. Written as DNA, the CDR3 is TGTGCCAGCAGGATGACAGGGGCCCCAGATACGCAGTATTTT. The rearrangement links TRBV7-2 to TRBJ2-3, with TRBD1 identical over 8 bases. Germline CDR1 is SGHTA and CDR2 is FQGNSA. This CDR3 contains 14 residues. Trimming removed 6 bases from V and 4 bases from J; junction bases left unmatched: 6.